These T cell receptor beta chains were read from a single sample in a study of cytomegalovirus exposure and HLA in healthy donors. This table comes from immunoSEQ multiplex PCR, and its TCRdb copy is limited to in-frame clones, with some not included. The table has 55,000 to 75,000 clones, 62% seen once; the top ten hold around 2.7%. The material sequenced was PBMCs. The receptors were sampled from a young man in good health and CMV-seronegative. Each CDR3 is given with its conserved first and last residue. The order of the fields is J gene, D gene, V gene, CDR3 protein. D genes are given only for firm matches.

TRBJ2-1,-,TRBV29-1,CSVSPARENEQFF
TRBJ2-7,-,TRBV29-1,CSAAGGQSYEQYF
TRBJ2-3,TRBD2,TRBV29-1,CSVEVSGVGTDTQYF
TRBJ2-7,-,TRBV19,CASSTEYSYEQYF
TRBJ2-2,-,TRBV2,CASREQGTGELFF
TRBJ2-7,-,TRBV2,CASSYGQSYEQYF
TRBJ2-7,-,TRBV2,CATRDFFPYEQYF
TRBJ2-2,TRBD1,TRBV30,CAWSAGTGLSGELFF
TRBJ2-7,-,TRBV5-6,CASSLVRGGEQYF
TRBJ2-7,-,TRBV27,CASSFGGSGEQYF
TRBJ2-5,TRBD2,TRBV13,CASSPSPTSGEQTQYF
TRBJ2-2,TRBD2,TRBV4-2,CASSHHRPGTGGTGELFF
TRBJ2-7,TRBD1,TRBV4-1,CASSQVTGVYEQYF
TRBJ1-1,-,TRBV4-1,CASSPQGQQNTEAFF
TRBJ2-5,-,TRBV7-8,CASRGGTGETQYF
TRBJ2-1,-,TRBV2,CASRASGHEQFF
TRBJ2-7,TRBD1,TRBV2,CASSEALGQGYEQYF
TRBJ2-6,-,TRBV7-9,CASSLVGPSNVLTF
TRBJ1-2,TRBD1,TRBV11-2,CASKQPQGADLANYGYTF
TRBJ1-3,TRBD1,TRBV29-1,CSVNRQGLGNTIYF
TRBJ1-1,-,TRBV7-9,CASSMTANTEAFF
TRBJ2-7,-,TRBV5-8,CASSFRGLPYYEQYF
TRBJ2-2,-,TRBV5-1,CASSLGLPSTGELFF
TRBJ2-5,-,TRBV7-2,CASSRPGGLEETQYF
TRBJ2-2,-,TRBV27,CASSETWGAGELFF
TRBJ1-5,-,TRBV10-1,CASSDSGRNQPQHF
TRBJ2-7,-,TRBV5-4,CASSLGGPQGQYF
TRBJ2-7,-,TRBV7-6,CASSLASTYEQYF
TRBJ1-3,TRBD1,TRBV25-1,CASTEGQTSGNTIYF
TRBJ2-5,TRBD2,TRBV7-2,CASSPSTSGGMETQYF
TRBJ1-1,-,TRBV11-2,CASSSRRGYEAFF
TRBJ1-6,TRBD1,TRBV7-2,CASSWGQGRESPLHF
TRBJ2-1,-,TRBV27,CASSPLTYNEQFF
TRBJ1-1,-,TRBV9,CASSIQGFGNTEAFF
TRBJ2-3,-,TRBV5-6,CASRGVGGPNTQYF
TRBJ1-6,TRBD1,TRBV5-4,CASSPRQGDNSPLHF
TRBJ1-2,-,TRBV6-5,CASSYSSRLLSYGYTF
TRBJ1-4,-,TRBV4-1,CASSQDGGLDEKLFF
TRBJ1-1,-,TRBV30,CAWSVSTEAFF
TRBJ2-7,-,TRBV18,CASSPGRPGDYEQYF
TRBJ2-7,TRBD2,TRBV29-1,CSVGTSSYEQYF
TRBJ2-7,-,TRBV6-1,CASVPGTPPSYEQYF
TRBJ1-2,TRBD1,TRBV29-1,CSAVVTGGYGYTF
TRBJ1-6,TRBD1,TRBV7-9,CASSPNRGDNSPLHF
TRBJ2-3,-,TRBV10-3,CAISEMSGLGGDTQYF
TRBJ2-7,TRBD1,TRBV4-1,CASSQLQGLASYEQYF
TRBJ2-7,-,TRBV5-4,CASSYTYEQYF
TRBJ2-2,-,TRBV7-2,CASSLVRGTGELFF
TRBJ1-2,-,TRBV28,CASSVPGFNYGYTF
TRBJ2-7,-,TRBV6-5,CASTLGAGGYEQYF
TRBJ2-2,-,TRBV7-2,CASSLTGKPNTGELFF
TRBJ1-3,-,TRBV30,CAWSTGTFNSGNTIYF
TRBJ2-7,-,TRBV6-5,CASSYLGDSAYEQYF
TRBJ2-5,TRBD1,TRBV7-6,CASSLRQGTSGTQYF